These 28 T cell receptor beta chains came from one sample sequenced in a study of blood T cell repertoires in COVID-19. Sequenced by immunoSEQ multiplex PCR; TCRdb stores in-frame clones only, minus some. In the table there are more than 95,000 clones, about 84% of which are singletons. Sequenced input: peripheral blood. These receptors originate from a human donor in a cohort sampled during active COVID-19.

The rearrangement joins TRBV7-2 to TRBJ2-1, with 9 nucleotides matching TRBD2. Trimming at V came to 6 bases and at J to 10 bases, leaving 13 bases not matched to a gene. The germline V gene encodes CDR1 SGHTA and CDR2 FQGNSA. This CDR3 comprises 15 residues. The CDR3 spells CASRPLSGRRGEQFF. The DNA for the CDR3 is TGTGCCAGCAGGCCACTGAGCGGGAGGAGAGGAGAGCAGTTCTTC.

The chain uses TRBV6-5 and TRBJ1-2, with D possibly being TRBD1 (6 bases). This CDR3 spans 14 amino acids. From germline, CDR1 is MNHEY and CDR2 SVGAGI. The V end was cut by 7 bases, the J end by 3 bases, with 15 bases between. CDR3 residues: CASMLRQEHYGYTF. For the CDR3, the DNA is TGTGCCAGCATGCTCCGACAGGAGCACTATGGCTACACCTTC.

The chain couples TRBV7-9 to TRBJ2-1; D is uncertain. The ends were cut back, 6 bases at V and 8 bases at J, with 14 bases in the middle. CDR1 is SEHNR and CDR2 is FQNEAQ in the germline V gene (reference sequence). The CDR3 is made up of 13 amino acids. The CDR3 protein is CASSYEHRYEQFF. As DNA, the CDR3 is TGTGCCAGCAGTTATGAGCACCGCTATGAGCAGTTCTTC.

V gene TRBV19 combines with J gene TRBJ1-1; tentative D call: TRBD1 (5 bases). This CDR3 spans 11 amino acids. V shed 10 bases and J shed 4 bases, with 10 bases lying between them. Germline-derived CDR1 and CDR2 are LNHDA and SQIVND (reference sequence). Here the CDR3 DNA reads TGTGCCACTACAAGGGGCACTGAAGCTTTCTTT. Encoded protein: CATTRGTEAFF.

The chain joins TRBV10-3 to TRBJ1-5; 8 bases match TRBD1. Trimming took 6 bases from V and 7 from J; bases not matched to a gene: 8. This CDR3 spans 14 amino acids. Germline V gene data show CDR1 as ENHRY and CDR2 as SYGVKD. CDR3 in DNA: TGTGCCATCAGAGACCTACAGGGGGACCAGCCCCAGCATTTT. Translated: CAIRDLQGDQPQHF.

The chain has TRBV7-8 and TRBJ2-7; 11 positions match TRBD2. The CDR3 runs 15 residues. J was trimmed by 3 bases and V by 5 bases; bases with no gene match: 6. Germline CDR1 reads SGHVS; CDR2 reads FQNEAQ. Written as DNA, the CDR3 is TGTGCCAGCAGCCCTCCCGGGACTAGCGGCTACGAGCAGTACTTC. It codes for CASSPPGTSGYEQYF.

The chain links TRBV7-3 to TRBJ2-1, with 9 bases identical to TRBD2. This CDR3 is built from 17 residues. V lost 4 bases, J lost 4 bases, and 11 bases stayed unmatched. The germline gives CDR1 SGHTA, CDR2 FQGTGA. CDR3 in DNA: TGTGCCAGCAGCTCCCAAAAAGGCGCGGGAGGGTACAATGAGCAGTTCTTC. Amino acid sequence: CASSSQKGAGGYNEQFF.

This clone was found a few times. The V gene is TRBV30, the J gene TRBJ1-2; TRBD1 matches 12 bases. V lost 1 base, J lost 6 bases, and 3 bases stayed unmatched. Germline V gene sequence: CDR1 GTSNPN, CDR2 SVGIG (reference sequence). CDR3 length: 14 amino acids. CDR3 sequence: CAWSGGQGAHGYTF. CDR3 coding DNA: TGTGCCTGGAGTGGGGGACAGGGGGCTCATGGCTACACCTTC.

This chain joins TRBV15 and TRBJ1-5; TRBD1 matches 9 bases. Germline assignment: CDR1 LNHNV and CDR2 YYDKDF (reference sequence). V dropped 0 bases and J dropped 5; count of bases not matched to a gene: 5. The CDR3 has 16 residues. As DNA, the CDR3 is TGTGCCACCAGCAGAGATAGTAGGACAGGGGATCAGCCCCAGCATTTT. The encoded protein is CATSRDSRTGDQPQHF.

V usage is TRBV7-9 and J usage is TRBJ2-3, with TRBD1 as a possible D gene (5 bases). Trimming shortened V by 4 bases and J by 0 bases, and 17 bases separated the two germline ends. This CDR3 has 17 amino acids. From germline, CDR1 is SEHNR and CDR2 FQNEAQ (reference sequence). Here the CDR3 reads CASSSRGGKASTDTQYF. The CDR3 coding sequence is TGTGCCAGCAGCTCTAGGGGTGGCAAGGCTAGCACAGATACGCAGTATTTT.

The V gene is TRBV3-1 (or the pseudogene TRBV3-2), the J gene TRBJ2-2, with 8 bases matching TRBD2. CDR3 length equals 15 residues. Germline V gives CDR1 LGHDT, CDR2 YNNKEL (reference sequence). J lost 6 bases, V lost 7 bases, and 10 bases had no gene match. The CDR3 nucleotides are TGTGCCAGCAAGGTGCTCCTAGCGGGTCCCGGGGAGCTGTTTTTT. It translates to CASKVLLAGPGELFF.

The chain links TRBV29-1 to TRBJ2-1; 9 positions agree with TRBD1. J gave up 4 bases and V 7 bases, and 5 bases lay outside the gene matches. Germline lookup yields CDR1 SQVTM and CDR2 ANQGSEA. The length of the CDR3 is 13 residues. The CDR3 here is CSGWGQGYNEQFF. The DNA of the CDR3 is TGCAGCGGTTGGGGACAGGGTTACAATGAGCAGTTCTTC.

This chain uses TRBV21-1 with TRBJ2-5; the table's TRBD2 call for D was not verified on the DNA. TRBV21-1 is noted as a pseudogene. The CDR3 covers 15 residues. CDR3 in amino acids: CASSKTGTRQETQYF. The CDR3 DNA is TGTGCCAGCAGCAAAACGGGGACTCGCCAAGAGACCCAGTACTTC.

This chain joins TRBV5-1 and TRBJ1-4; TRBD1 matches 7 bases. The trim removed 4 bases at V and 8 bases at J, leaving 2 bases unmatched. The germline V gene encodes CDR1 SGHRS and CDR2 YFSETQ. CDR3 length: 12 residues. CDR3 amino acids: CASSTGEEKLFF. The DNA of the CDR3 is TGCGCCAGCAGCACAGGGGAGGAAAAACTGTTTTTT.

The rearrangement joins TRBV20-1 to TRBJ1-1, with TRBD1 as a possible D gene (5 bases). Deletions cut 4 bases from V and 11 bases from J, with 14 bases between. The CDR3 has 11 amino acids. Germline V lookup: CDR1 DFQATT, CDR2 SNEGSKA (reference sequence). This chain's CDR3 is CSANTGVLAFF. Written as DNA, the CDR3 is TGCAGTGCTAATACGGGGGTATTGGCTTTCTTT.

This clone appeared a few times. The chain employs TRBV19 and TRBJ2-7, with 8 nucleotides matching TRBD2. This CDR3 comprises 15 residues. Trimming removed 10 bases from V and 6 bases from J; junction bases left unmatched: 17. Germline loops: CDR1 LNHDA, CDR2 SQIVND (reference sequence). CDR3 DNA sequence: TGTGCCACCAAGGGTTTAGGAGCGGGAGTCACCGAGCAGTACTTC. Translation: CATKGLGAGVTEQYF.

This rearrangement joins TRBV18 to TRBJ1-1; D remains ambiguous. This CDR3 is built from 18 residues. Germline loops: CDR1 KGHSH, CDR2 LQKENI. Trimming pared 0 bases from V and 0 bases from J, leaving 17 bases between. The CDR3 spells CASSPPWERGRLNTEAFF. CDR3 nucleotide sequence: TGTGCCAGCTCACCACCCTGGGAACGAGGGCGCCTGAACACTGAAGCTTTCTTT. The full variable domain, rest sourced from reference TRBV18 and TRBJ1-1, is NAGVMQNPRHLVRRRGQEARLRCSPMKGHSHVYWYRQLPEEGLKFMVYLQKENIIDESGMPKERFSAEFPKEGPSILRIQQVVRGDSAAYFCASSPPWERGRLNTEAFFGQGTRLTVV.

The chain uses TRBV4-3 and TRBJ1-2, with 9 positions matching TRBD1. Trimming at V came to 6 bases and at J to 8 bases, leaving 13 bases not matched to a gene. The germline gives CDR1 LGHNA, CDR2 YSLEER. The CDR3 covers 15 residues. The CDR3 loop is CASSPTGGMGEGYTF. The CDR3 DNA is TGCGCCAGCAGTCCGACAGGGGGTATGGGAGAGGGCTACACCTTC.

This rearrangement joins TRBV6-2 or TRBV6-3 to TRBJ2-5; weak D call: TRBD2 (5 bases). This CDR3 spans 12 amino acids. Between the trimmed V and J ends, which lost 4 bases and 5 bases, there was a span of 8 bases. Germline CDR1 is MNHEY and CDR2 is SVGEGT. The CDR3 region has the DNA TGTGCCAGCAGTTTCAGGAGGGAGACCCAGTACTTC. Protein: CASSFRRETQYF.

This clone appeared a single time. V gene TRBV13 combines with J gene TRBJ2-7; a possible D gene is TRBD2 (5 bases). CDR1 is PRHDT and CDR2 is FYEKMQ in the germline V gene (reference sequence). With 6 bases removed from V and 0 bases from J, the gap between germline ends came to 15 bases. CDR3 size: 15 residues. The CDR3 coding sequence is TGTGCCAGCAGACAGACCGGGATCTACTCCTACGAGCAGTACTTC. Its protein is CASRQTGIYSYEQYF.

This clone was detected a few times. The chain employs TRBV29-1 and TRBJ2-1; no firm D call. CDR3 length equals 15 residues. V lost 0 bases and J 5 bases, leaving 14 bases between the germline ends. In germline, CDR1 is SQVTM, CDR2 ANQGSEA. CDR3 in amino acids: CSVEEISRNNNEQFF. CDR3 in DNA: TGCAGCGTTGAAGAAATCTCCAGAAATAACAATGAGCAGTTCTTC.

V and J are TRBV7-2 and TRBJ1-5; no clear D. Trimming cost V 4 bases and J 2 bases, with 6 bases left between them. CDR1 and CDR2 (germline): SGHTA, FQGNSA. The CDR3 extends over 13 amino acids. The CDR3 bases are TGTGCCAGCAGCTCCTACGGCAATCAGCCCCAGCATTTT. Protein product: CASSSYGNQPQHF.

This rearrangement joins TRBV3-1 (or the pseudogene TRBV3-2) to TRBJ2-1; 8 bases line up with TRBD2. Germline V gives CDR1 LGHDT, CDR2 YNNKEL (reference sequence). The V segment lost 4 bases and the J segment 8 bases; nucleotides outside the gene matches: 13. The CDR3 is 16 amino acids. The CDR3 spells CASSRGEGLGPDEQFF. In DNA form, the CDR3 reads TGTGCCAGCAGCCGGGGGGAGGGACTAGGCCCCGATGAGCAGTTCTTC.

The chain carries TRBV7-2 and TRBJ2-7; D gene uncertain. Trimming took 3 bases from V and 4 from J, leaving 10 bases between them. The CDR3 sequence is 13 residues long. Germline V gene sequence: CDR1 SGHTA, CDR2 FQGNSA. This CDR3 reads CASSLAGSYEQYF. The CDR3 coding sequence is TGTGCCAGCAGCTTGGCCGGGTCTTACGAGCAGTACTTC.

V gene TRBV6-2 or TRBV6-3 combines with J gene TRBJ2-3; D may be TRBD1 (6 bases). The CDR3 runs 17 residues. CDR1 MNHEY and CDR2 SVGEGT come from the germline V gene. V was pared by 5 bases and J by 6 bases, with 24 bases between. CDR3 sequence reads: CASSISPRGTIIDTQYF. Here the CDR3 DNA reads TGTGCCAGCAGTATATCCCCCAGGGGCACGATTATTGATACGCAGTATTTT.

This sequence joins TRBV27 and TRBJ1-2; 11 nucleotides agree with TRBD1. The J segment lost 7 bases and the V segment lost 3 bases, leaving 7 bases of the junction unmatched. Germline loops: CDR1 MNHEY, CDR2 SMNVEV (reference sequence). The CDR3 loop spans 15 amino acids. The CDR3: CASSFPGQGEGGYTF. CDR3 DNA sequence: TGTGCCAGCAGTTTCCCGGGACAGGGGGAAGGTGGCTACACCTTC.

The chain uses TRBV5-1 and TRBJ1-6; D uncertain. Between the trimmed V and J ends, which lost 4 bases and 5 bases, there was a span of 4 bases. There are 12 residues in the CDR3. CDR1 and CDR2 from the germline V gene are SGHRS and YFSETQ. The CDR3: CASSQDNSPLHF. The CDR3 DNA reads TGCGCCAGCAGCCAGGATAATTCACCCCTCCACTTT. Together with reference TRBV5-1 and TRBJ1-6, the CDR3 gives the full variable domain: KAGVTQTPRYLIKTRGQQVTLSCSPISGHRSVSWYQQTPGQGLQFLFEYFSETQRNKGNFPGRFSGRQFSNSRSEMNVSTLELGDSALYLCASSQDNSPLHFGNGTRLTVT.

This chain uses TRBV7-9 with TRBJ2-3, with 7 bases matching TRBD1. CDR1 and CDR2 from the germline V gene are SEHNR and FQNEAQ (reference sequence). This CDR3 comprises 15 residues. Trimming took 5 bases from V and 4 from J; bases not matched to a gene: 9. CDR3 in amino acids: CASSPGDRGADTQYF. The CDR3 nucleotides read TGTGCCAGCAGCCCTGGGGACAGAGGGGCAGATACGCAGTATTTT.